A single T cell receptor beta chain is shown here with its context. Using immunoSEQ multiplex PCR, the repertoire was profiled, and TCRdb retains in-frame clones only, with some absent. The table includes 60,000 to 85,000 clones, around 89% detected once. The data originate from a study of OX40 agonist ivuxolimab in advanced cancers. The CDR3 extends over 15 amino acids. Germline V lookup: CDR1 SGHTA, CDR2 FQGNSA. Trimming removed 5 bases at V and 4 bases at J, with 18 bases between. The source of this sequence is an adult with an advanced solid tumor such as melanoma, head and neck, liver or kidney cancer. The J gene is TRBJ2-7, the V gene TRBV7-2; D may correspond to TRBD1 or TRBD2 (7 bases each). Source: CD4+ or CD8+ T cells sorted from blood, taken in a trial of the OX40 agonist ivuxolimab. CDR3 DNA sequence: TGTGCCAGCAGCCCAGGGGGGGGGACGGTTTACGAGCAGTACTTC. It is translated as CASSPGGGTVYEQYF.